This record looks at one T cell receptor (beta chain) sequence and its context. Its target is unknown. These data come from a study of OX40 agonist ivuxolimab in advanced cancers. At the level of the study: From about 23 to 85 years was the age range, with a mean of 60 years, and around 83% were male. Study results and limitations: Partial responders dosed at 0.1-3.0 mg/kg displayed clonal expansion ranking among the lowest. Some nonresponders also had low normalized T-cell clonal expansion.

Produced via immunoSEQ multiplex PCR; TCRdb's table is partial and in-frame only. The repertoire has 22,000 or so clones, 75% to 80% of them found once; the top ten carry around 15%. The CDR3 sequence is 14 residues long. Trimming removed 3 bases from V and 5 bases from J, with 11 bases in between. Germline assignment: CDR1 SGHDT and CDR2 YYEEEE. This chain connects TRBV5-6 to TRBJ2-2, with D possibly being TRBD1 or TRBD2 (5 bases each). Sequencing was performed on CD4+ or CD8+ T cells sorted from blood, taken in a trial of the OX40 agonist ivuxolimab. The receptor's source is an adult with an advanced solid tumor such as melanoma, head and neck, liver or kidney cancer. CDR3 bases: TGTGCCAGCAGCTGGGTAGAGGGGACCGGGGAGCTGTTTTTT. Amino acids: CASSWVEGTGELFF.